This TCR beta chain was retrieved from a study of vaccination effects on CD4 cells after COVID-19 (dated 2022 in TCRdb). For the study in its entirety: Post-vaccine samples across the study were collected a median of 72 days after the second dose, with a range of 14 to 241. SARS-CoV-2 spike-specific CD4+ TCR repertoires from before and after mRNA vaccination were compared in COVID-19 convalescent patients and in infection-naive vaccine recipients. A total of nine to ten COVID-19 convalescent patients and a handful of SARS-CoV-2-naive healthy vaccine recipients were included in the full study. The Oncomine TCR Beta short-read assay on an Illumina iSeq 100 was used to sequence cultures from other donors in the study.

The library was obtained by the immunoSEQ multiplex PCR assay. DNA from the CD4+ T cells that had been cultured and isolated underwent TCR beta CDR3 sequencing. The published analysis was carried out like this. The analysis removed non-productive TCR sequences, trimmed reads to the CDR3 region, and retained only CDR3s that were 7 or more amino acids long. The MANAFEST web app was used to pick out antigen-specific clonotypes by comparing their expansion in peptide wells with that in reference cultures. To be called positive, a clone needed expansion at FDR<0.05 compared with the reference and with all other wells, an odds ratio greater than 5, and a frequency greater than 0.1% in two replicate wells. Clonotypes significantly expanded in SARS-CoV-2 spike wells and in at least one common cold coronavirus spike condition were defined as cross-reactive. CDR3 similarity was assessed by Levenshtein distance with the stringdist R package, and unrooted trees were built with ape in R 3.6.1. TCRdb provides this immuneACCESS table in a form limited to in-frame rearrangements. Some clones are lacking; in checked studies, under half of them reflect an unresolved V gene, and why the rest are absent is not known. Clone size and the V and J calls come from that table; the DNA yielded D and trimming. This sample gives 24,000 or so clones in total; roughly three quarters of them show up just once. The ten largest clonotypes hold about 9.3% of the sample.

In the ViraFEST assay, PBMC were stimulated with viral peptide pools, and antigen-specific CD4+ T cell clonotypes were then identified by expansion using TCR sequencing. After around ten days of culture, CD4+ T cells were isolated with the EasySep CD4+ T cell isolation kit. Two doses of either the BNT162b2 or the mRNA-1273 mRNA SARS-CoV-2 vaccine were administered to participants. Healthy vaccine recipients had no prior SARS-CoV-2 infection, confirmed by negative nucleocapsid antibodies before and after vaccination. Some 2 million PBMC per well were cultured in IMDM with around 5% human AB serum, roughly 10 IU/ml IL-2 and gentamicin, plus 10 ug/ml peptides. On days 3 and 7, half of the culture medium was replaced with fresh IL-2-containing medium. Unless otherwise noted, each peptide stimulation condition was cultured in triplicate wells. Using Ficoll-Paque Plus gradient centrifugation, PBMC were separated from whole blood and then either used fresh or cryopreserved at -140C. Overlapping peptide pools spanned the spike proteins of SARS-CoV-2 and the common cold coronaviruses HCoV-NL63, HCoV-OC43 and HCoV-229E. Genomic DNA was extracted from cultured CD4+ T cells with the QIAamp micro DNA kit.

The study at large found these results: Limitations of the study were the small number of convalescent patients and the absence of early post-infection timepoints. Among healthy vaccine recipients, nearly all vaccine-induced clones were SARS-CoV-2 mono-reactive, and just 1 of 255 was cross-reactive with common cold coronaviruses. At late post-vaccination timepoints, both infection-induced and vaccine-induced clones showed marked clonal contraction, consistent with waning T cell responses.

A note on this clone: Its specific antigen is unknown. Base-call qualities are not available, and no considerably larger clone is one nucleotide away.

The sample here was CD4+ T cells from PBMCs cultured with HCoV-229E spike peptides, taken after COVID-19 vaccination. The sample's cell subset or site label is to be understood as: HCoV-229E spike overlapping peptide pool stimulation. The clonotype originates from a human donor who received a COVID-19 vaccine.

The CDR3 is CASSQGQVYGYTF. The DNA reads as follows: TGCGCCAGCAGCCAAGGCCAGGTCTATGGCTACACCTTC. In this chain, TRBV4-1 is recombined with TRBJ1-2, with the D gene uncertain. V was cut back by 1 base and J by 4 bases, leaving a gap of 7 bases between them. The CDR3 contains 13 residues, cysteine and phenylalanine counted. Of the read, only the CDR3 DNA is kept; its 39 bases are in frame from base 1. As encoded in the germline V gene, CDR1 is MGHRA while CDR2 is YSYEKL.